This T cell receptor beta chain stems from a study of beta chain features in type 1 diabetes. This clone has more than one count but fewer than ten. cDNA synthesis used the whole RNA isolate, giving expressed TCRB sequences. Using immunoSEQ multiplex PCR, the repertoire was profiled, and TCRdb retains in-frame clones only, with some absent. The table includes fewer than 200,000 clones, less than 15% detected once. The CDR3 extends over 16 amino acids. CDR1 ENHRY and CDR2 SYGVKD come from the germline V gene. Unmatched junction bases numbered 17, after V lost 8 bases and J lost 6 bases. Via CD45RO/CCR7/CD25/CD127/CD95/CD27, cells of the CD4+ naive, central memory, regulatory and stem cell-like memory subsets were sorted.

This receptor was taken from a woman under 30 in good health. V and J are TRBV10-3 and TRBJ2-3; 7 bases fit TRBD2. Specimen: central memory CD4+ T cells from blood. CDR3 residues: CAISLGTLAVGDTQYF. The CDR3 DNA reads as TGTGCCATCTCTCTGGGAACCCTAGCGGTTGGCGATACGCAGTATTTT.